Below, one T cell receptor (beta chain) is given with its context. No antigen is known for it. Profiling relied on immunoSEQ multiplex PCR, and the TCRdb table lists in-frame clones only, not all of them. The table shows about 160,000 clones, with 85% to 95% occurring only once. Second-dose schedules of about 4 or about 12 weeks were combined. The data belong to a study of T cell responses to AZD1222 COVID-19 vaccine. Study-wide results and caveats: Targeting of unmutated variant regions was reportedly seen in nearly half of spike-specific TCRs.

CDR1 and CDR2 (germline): LGHNA, YSLEER. V was clipped by 0 bases and J by 8 bases; unmatched bases: 8. There are 16 residues in the CDR3. The sequence came from an adult who received the AZD1222 COVID-19 vaccine. The source material was peripheral blood, sampled 28 days after the second AZD1222 dose. The gene calls are TRBV4-3 and TRBJ2-3, with 10 bases identical to TRBD2. The CDR3 protein is CASSQDKAGGPGTQYF. CDR3 nucleotide sequence: TGCGCCAGCAGCCAAGATAAAGCGGGAGGGCCGGGTACGCAGTATTTT.